Listed below are T cell receptor beta chains from one sample, sequenced in a study of blood T cells in healthy people across ages. TCRdb re-called the 5' RACE reads through MiXCR, storing one row per CDR3 protein. This table has over 600,000 distinct CDR3 sequences, more than 20% appearing once. Specimen: blood. The source of these receptors is a man in his 70s in good health. The CDR3 runs from the conserved cysteine through the conserved F or W. D genes are given only for firm matches. Clone size is given for some rows only: seen once, a few or many times, or a class if the clone is expanded.

>TRBJ1-1|-|TRBV6-5|few
TGTGCCAGCTCCGGAACTCCAACTGAAGCTTTCTTT
CASSGTPTEAFF
>TRBJ1-6|-|TRBV20-1|few
TGCAGTGCTAGGGACATGGGGCCGAATAATTCACCCCTCCACTTT
CSARDMGPNNSPLHF
>TRBJ2-1|TRBD1|TRBV3-1|-
TGTGCCAGCAGCCTAACAGGGGGCTCGGGGAATGAGCAGTTCTTC
CASSLTGGSGNEQFF
>TRBJ2-1|TRBD2|TRBV10-3|few
TGTGCCATCAGTCTAGCGGGAGTCGCCTACAATGAGCAGTTCTTC
CAISLAGVAYNEQFF
>TRBJ1-4|-|TRBV14|-
TGTGCCAGCAGCCAATCGGGACTCGAAAAACTGTTTTTT
CASSQSGLEKLFF
>TRBJ1-1|-|TRBV7-2|many
TGTGCCAGCAGCTTAGGAGGAGGGTGGGTGGCGAACACTGAAGCTTTCTTT
CASSLGGGWVANTEAFF
>TRBJ2-7|-|TRBV4-1|-
TGCGCCAGCAGCCAAGATGGGAGCCCCCCTCGGTACGAGCAGTACTTC
CASSQDGSPPRYEQYF
>TRBJ1-1|TRBD1|TRBV2|-
TGTGCCAGCAGCATACAGGGGGGCCGAACTGAAGCTTTCTTT
CASSIQGGRTEAFF
>TRBJ2-7|-|TRBV11-2|-
TGTGCCAGCCGCAATGGGGCCGTGAGCTCCTACGAGCAGTACTTC
CASRNGAVSSYEQYF
>TRBJ1-6|-|TRBV28|few
TGTGCCAGCAGTTTAGGAGGCGGTGGATCCACCCTCCACTTT
CASSLGGGGSTLHF
>TRBJ2-2|-|TRBV3-1|once
TGTGCCAGCAGCCAAGAAGGAGGGGGCATCACCGGGGAGCTGTTTTTT
CASSQEGGGITGELFF
>TRBJ2-3|-|TRBV7-3|many
TGTGCCAGCAGCTTAAGGGAGGATACGCAGTATTTT
CASSLREDTQYF
>TRBJ2-7|TRBD2|TRBV20-1|-
TGCAGCGCAAAACTAGCGGGAGTCCCCAACGAGCAGTACTTC
CSAKLAGVPNEQYF
>TRBJ1-1|-|TRBV19|-
TGTGCCAGTACCACGACCCGGATCGGGACCTTCGGCACTGAAGCTTTCTTT
CASTTTRIGTFGTEAFF
>TRBJ2-2|-|TRBV3-1|few
TGTGCCAGCAGCCAAGGGTTGAGGACCGGGGAGCTGTTTTTT
CASSQGLRTGELFF
>TRBJ2-7|-|TRBV18|few
TGTGCCAGCTCCGATAGCAGGGCTTACGAGCAGTACTTC
CASSDSRAYEQYF
>TRBJ2-5|-|TRBV5-1|-
TGCGCCAGCAGGTCCGGGACGCAAGAGACCCAGTACTTC
CASRSGTQETQYF
>TRBJ2-5|-|TRBV7-2|many
TGTGCCAGCAGCTCGCAGGGAGGCGAGACCCAGTACTTC
CASSSQGGETQYF
>TRBJ2-4|TRBD1|TRBV10-3|-
TGTGCCATCAGCGGGACAGGGTTAAGGGGAGCCAAAAACATTCAGTACTTC
CAISGTGLRGAKNIQYF
>TRBJ2-7|-|TRBV27|few
TGTGCCAGCAGTTTCCAGGCGGGATCCTACGAGCAGTACTTC
CASSFQAGSYEQYF
>TRBJ2-1|TRBD1|TRBV12-3/TRBV12-4|few
TGTGCCAGCAGTCCACGAGACAGGGTAGCTAGTGAGCAGTTCTTC
CASSPRDRVASEQFF
>TRBJ2-3|TRBD1|TRBV28|-
TGTGCCAGCAGCCCCGGGACAGGGGCAGATATGCAGTATTTT
CASSPGTGADMQYF
>TRBJ1-2|-|TRBV11-2|-
TGTGCCAGCAGCTTAGACCGAAGGACATCTAACTATGGCTACACCTTC
CASSLDRRTSNYGYTF
>TRBJ1-6|-|TRBV7-2|-
TGTGCCAGCAGCTACGGGGCGAGTTCACCCCTCCACTTT
CASSYGASSPLHF
>TRBJ2-7|-|TRBV6-1|few
TGTGCCATTTTTATAGCCCAAGATGGTTACTACGAGCAGTACTTC
CAIFIAQDGYYEQYF
>TRBJ1-1|-|TRBV6-1|few
TGTGCCATCTTAGGACCGGGACAACTCTTCATGAACACTGAAGCTTTCTTT
CAILGPGQLFMNTEAFF
>TRBJ1-2|-|TRBV29-1|few
TGCAGCACCGGACAGTCCGATGGCTACACCTTC
CSTGQSDGYTF
>TRBJ2-5|-|TRBV4-3|once
TGCGCCAGCAGCCAAGGTTCCGGGACTCAAGAGACCCAGTACTTC
CASSQGSGTQETQYF
>TRBJ1-3|TRBD1|TRBV13|-
TGTGCCAGCAGCTTAAGGGACAGTGAAAACTCTGGAAACACCATATATTTT
CASSLRDSENSGNTIYF
>TRBJ1-2|-|TRBV7-9|-
TGTGCCAGCAGCTCGACGGGGCCCAATGGCTACACCTTC
CASSSTGPNGYTF
>TRBJ2-3|-|TRBV12-3/TRBV12-4|-
TGTGCCAGCAGTTCAAAGGCAGGGGCGGGAGCAGATACGCAGTATTTT
CASSSKAGAGADTQYF
>TRBJ2-4|-|TRBV5-6|-
TGTGCCAGCAGCTTGCCAGGGGGAGGAAACATTCAGTACTTC
CASSLPGGGNIQYF
>TRBJ2-5|TRBD2|TRBV6-5|-
TGTGCCAGCAGTTACCAGTCTAGCGGGAGGGCCCCAGAGACCCAGTACTTC
CASSYQSSGRAPETQYF
>TRBJ2-5|-|TRBV20-1|many
TGCAGTGCTCGAGGGGACCGGGGAGAGACCCAGTACTTC
CSARGDRGETQYF
>TRBJ1-5|-|TRBV21-1|once
TGTGCCAGCAGCGGTGTCGGCAATCAGCCCCAGCATTTT
CASSGVGNQPQHF
>TRBJ2-7|TRBD1|TRBV20-1|few
TGCAGTGCTCCGAAAAGGACAGGGGAAACCTACGAGCAGTACTTC
CSAPKRTGETYEQYF
>TRBJ2-5|-|TRBV29-1|few
TGCAGCGTTGAAACTGGCGGCTCAGCGTCGCAAGAGACCCAGTACTTC
CSVETGGSASQETQYF
>TRBJ2-1|TRBD2|TRBV7-8|few
TGTGCCAGCAGCTTAGTGTTGTCTAGCGGGATGTCCTACAATGAGCAGTTCTTC
CASSLVLSSGMSYNEQFF
>TRBJ2-7|TRBD2|TRBV4-1|few
TGCGCCAGCAGCCAGACGATGTCAAGACTAGCGGGAGGCTCCTACGAGCAGTACTTC
CASSQTMSRLAGGSYEQYF
>TRBJ2-4|-|TRBV28|few
TGTGCCAGCAGTTTTATCGCCCTCACCAAAAACATTCAGTACTTC
CASSFIALTKNIQYF
>TRBJ2-3|-|TRBV20-1|-
TGCAGTGAAGTCCAACACGGGGATACGCAGTATTTT
CSEVQHGDTQYF
>TRBJ2-1|TRBD1|TRBV19|-
TGTGCCAGTACCCCTGGGGACAGGACCTACAATGAGCAGTTCTTC
CASTPGDRTYNEQFF
>TRBJ2-3|-|TRBV7-2|-
TGTGCCAGCAGCTTCCACAACGGTCGGGAAGGCACAGATACGCAGTATTTT
CASSFHNGREGTDTQYF
>TRBJ2-1|TRBD2|TRBV7-8|-
TGTGCCAGCAGCTTACCCGAACTGGGACTAGCGGGAGAAAGATACAATGAGCAGTTCTTC
CASSLPELGLAGERYNEQFF
>TRBJ2-4|-|TRBV28|many
TGTGCCAGCACTCTTAGCGGTGCGAACATTCAGTACTTC
CASTLSGANIQYF